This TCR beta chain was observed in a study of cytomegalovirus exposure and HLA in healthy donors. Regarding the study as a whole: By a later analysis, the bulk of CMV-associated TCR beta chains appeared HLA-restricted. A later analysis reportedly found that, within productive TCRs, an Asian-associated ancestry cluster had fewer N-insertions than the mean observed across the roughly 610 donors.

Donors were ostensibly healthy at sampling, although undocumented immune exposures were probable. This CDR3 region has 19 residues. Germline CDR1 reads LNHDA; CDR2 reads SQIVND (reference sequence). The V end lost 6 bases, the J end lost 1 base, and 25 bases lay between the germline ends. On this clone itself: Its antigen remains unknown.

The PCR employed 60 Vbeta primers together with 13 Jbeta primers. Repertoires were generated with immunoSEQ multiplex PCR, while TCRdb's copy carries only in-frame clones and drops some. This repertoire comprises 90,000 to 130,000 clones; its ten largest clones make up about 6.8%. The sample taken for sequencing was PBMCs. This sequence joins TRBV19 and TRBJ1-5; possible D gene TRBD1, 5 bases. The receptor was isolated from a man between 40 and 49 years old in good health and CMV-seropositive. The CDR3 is CASRTLGGWSYPSNQPQHF. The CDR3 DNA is TGTGCCAGTAGAACTCTCGGGGGTTGGTCCTACCCCAGCAATCAGCCCCAGCATTTT.